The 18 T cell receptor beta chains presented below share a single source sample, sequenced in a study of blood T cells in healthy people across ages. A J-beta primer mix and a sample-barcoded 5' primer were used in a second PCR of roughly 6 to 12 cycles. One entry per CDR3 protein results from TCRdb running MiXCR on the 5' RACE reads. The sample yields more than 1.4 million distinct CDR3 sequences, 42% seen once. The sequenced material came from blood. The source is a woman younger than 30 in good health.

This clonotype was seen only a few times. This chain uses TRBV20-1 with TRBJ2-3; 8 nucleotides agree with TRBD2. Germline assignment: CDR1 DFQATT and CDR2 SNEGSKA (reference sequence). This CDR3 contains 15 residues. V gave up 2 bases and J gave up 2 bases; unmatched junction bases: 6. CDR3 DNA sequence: TGCAGTGCTAGACGCCTAGCGGGTCCCACAGATACGCAGTATTTT. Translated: CSARRLAGPTDTQYF.

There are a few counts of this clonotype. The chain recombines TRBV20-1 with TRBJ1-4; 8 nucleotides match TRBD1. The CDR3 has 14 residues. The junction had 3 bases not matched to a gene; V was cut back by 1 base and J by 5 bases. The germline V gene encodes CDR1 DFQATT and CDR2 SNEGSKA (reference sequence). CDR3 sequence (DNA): TGCAGTGCTAGAGCAGGGGGCGACAATGAAAAACTGTTTTTT. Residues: CSARAGGDNEKLFF.

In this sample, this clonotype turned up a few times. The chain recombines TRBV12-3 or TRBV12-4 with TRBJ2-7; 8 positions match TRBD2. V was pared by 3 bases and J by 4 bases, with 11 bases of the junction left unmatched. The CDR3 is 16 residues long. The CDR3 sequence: CASSFSGVAGIYEQYF. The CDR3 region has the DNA TGTGCCAGCAGTTTCTCTGGGGTAGCGGGGATTTACGAGCAGTACTTC.

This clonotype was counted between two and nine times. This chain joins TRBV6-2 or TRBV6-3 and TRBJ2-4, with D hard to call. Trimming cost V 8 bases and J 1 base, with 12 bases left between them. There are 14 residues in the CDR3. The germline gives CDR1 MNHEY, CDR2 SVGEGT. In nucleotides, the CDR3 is TGTGCCAGCGCCCTTAGGATGGCCAAAAACATTCAGTACTTC. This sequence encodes CASALRMAKNIQYF.

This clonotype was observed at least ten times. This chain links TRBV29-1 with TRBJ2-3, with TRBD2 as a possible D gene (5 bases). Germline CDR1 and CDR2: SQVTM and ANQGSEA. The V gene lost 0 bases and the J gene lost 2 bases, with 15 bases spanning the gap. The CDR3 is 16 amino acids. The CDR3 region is CSVEDRLASSTDTQYF. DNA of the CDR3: TGCAGCGTTGAAGATCGCCTAGCCTCCTCCACAGATACGCAGTATTTT.

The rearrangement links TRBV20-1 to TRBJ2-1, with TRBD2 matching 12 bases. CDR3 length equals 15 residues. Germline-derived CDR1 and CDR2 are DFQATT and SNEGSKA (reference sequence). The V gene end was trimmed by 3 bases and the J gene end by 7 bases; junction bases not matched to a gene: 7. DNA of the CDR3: TGCAGTGCTAGGAGCCCGACTAGCGGGAGTAATGAGCAGTTCTTC. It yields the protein CSARSPTSGSNEQFF.

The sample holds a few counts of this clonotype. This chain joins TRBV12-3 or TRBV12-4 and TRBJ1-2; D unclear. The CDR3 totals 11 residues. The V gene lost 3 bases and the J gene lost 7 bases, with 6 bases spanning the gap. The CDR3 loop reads CASSFRRGYTF. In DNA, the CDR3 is TGTGCCAGCAGTTTTAGGCGTGGCTACACCTTC.

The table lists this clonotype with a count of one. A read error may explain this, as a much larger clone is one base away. CDR3 residues: CASSLVDGGLARNEQFF. CDR3 coding DNA: TGTGCCAGCAGCTTGGTTGATGGAGGCCTAGCGAGGAATGAGCAGTTCTTC. The rearrangement links TRBV5-5 to TRBJ2-1, with D possibly TRBD2 on 6 matching bases. Deletions cut 0 bases from V and 7 bases from J, with 20 bases between. CDR3 size: 17 residues. CDR1 and CDR2 (germline): SGHKS, YYEKEE (reference sequence).

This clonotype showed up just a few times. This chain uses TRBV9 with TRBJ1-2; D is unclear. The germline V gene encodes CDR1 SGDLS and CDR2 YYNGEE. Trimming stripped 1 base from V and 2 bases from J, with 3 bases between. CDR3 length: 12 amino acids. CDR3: CASSVMNYGYTF. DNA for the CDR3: TGTGCCAGCAGCGTAATGAACTATGGCTACACCTTC.

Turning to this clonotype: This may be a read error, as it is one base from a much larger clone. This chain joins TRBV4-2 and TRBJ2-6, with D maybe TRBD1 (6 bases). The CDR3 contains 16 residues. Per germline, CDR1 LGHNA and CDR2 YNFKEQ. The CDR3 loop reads CASSQGDNSGANALTF. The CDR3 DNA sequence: TGTGCCAGCAGCCAAGGGGACAACTCTGGGGCCAACGCCCTGACTTTC.

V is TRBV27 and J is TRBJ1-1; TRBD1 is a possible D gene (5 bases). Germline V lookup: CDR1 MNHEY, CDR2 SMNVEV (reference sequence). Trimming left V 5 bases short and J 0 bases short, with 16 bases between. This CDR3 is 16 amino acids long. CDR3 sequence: CASSPGRTRLNTEAFF. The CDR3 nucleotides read TGTGCCAGCAGTCCGGGGCGCACACGGCTGAACACTGAAGCTTTCTTT.

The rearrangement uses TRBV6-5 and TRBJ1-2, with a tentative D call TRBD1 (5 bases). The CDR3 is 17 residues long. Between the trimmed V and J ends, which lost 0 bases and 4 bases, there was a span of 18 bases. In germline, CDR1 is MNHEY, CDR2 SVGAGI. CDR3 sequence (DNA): TGTGCCAGCAGTTACTCGATATTGGGCAGGGCTGCCTATGGCTACACCTTC. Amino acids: CASSYSILGRAAYGYTF.

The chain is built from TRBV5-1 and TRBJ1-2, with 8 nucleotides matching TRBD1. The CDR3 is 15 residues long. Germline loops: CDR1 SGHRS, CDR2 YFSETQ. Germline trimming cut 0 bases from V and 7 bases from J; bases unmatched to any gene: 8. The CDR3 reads CASSLDAGGRVGYTF. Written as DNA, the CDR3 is TGCGCCAGCAGCTTGGATGCAGGGGGCCGGGTTGGCTACACCTTC.

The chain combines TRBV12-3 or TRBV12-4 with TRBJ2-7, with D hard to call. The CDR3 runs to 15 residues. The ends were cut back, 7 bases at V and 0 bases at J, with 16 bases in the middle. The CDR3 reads CASNFHRTGSYEQYF. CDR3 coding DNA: TGTGCCAGCAATTTTCATCGAACCGGCTCCTACGAGCAGTACTTC.

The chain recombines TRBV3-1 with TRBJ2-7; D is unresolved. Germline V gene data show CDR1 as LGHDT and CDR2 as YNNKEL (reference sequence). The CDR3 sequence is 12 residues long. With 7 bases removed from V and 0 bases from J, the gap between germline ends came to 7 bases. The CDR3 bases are TGTGCCAGCAAACCTTTCTCCTACGAGCAGTACTTC. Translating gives CASKPFSYEQYF.

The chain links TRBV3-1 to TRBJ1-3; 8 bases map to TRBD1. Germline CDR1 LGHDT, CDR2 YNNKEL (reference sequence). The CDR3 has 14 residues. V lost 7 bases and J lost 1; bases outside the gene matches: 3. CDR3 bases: TGTGCCAGCACCGACAGGGGTTCTGGAAACACCATATATTTT. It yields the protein CASTDRGSGNTIYF.

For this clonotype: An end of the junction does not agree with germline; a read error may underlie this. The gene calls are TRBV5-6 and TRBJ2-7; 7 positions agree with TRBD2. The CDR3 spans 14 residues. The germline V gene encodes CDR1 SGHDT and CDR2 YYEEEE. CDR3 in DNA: TGTGCCGGCAGCCGCCGGGACTACTCCTACGAGCAGTACTTC. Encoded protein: CAGSRRDYSYEQYF.

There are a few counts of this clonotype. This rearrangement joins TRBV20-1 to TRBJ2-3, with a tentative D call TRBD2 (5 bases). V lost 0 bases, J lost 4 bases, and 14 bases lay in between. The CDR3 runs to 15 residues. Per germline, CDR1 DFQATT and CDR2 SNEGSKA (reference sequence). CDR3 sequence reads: CSARDLAGDADTQYF. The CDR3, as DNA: TGCAGTGCTAGAGATCTCGCCGGGGATGCAGATACGCAGTATTTT.